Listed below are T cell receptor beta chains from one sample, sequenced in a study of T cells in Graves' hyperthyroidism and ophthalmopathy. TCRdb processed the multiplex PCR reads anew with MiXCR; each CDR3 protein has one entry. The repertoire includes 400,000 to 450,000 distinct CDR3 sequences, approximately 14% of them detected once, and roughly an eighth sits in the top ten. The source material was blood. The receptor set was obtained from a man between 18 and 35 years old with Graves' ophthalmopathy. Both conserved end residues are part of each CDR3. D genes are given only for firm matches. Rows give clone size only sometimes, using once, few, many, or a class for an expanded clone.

CDR3nt: TGCAGTGCCCAAGGGGGGTCTACTAGCACAGATACGCAGTATTTT
CDR3aa: CSAQGGSTSTDTQYF
abundance: -
d_gene: -
v_gene: TRBV20-1
j_gene: TRBJ2-3
len: 15

CDR3nt: TGTGCCAGCAGTGAGGGAGGGCACACTAATGAAAAACTGTTTTTT
CDR3aa: CASSEGGHTNEKLFF
abundance: few
d_gene: -
v_gene: TRBV12-3/TRBV12-4
j_gene: TRBJ1-4
len: 15

CDR3nt: TGTGCCATCAGTGAGGGAGGGGCAAGCTCCTACGAGCAGTACTTC
CDR3aa: CAISEGGASSYEQYF
abundance: many
d_gene: -
v_gene: TRBV10-3
j_gene: TRBJ2-7
len: 15

CDR3nt: TGTGCCAGCAGTCCCGGCCTAGGCCATGGCTACACCTTC
CDR3aa: CASSPGLGHGYTF
abundance: many
d_gene: -
v_gene: TRBV11-2
j_gene: TRBJ1-2
len: 13

CDR3nt: TGTGCCAGCAGTTTAGGGCAGAGCAGTAGGGGGAACACTGAAGCTTTCTTT
CDR3aa: CASSLGQSSRGNTEAFF
abundance: many
d_gene: -
v_gene: TRBV6-1
j_gene: TRBJ1-1
len: 17

CDR3nt: TGTGCCAGCAGTGAAGAGACCCAGTACTTC
CDR3aa: CASSEETQYF
abundance: many
d_gene: -
v_gene: TRBV2
j_gene: TRBJ2-5
len: 10

CDR3nt: TGCAGCGTCCCACAGGGGAACTATGGCTACACCTTC
CDR3aa: CSVPQGNYGYTF
abundance: many
d_gene: TRBD1
v_gene: TRBV29-1
j_gene: TRBJ1-2
len: 12

CDR3nt: TGTGCCAGCAGTGAAGGACCCCAGACCTTC
CDR3aa: CASSEGPQTF
abundance: once
d_gene: -
v_gene: TRBV2
j_gene: TRBJ1-2
len: 10

CDR3nt: TGTGCCAGCAGCCAAGAAGCAGCGAGGACGCAGTATTTT
CDR3aa: CASSQEAARTQYF
abundance: many
d_gene: -
v_gene: TRBV3-1
j_gene: TRBJ2-3
len: 13

CDR3nt: TGTGCCACCAGTGATAGTCGGGCGGCCTACGAGCAGTACTTC
CDR3aa: CATSDSRAAYEQYF
abundance: many
d_gene: -
v_gene: TRBV24-1
j_gene: TRBJ2-7
len: 14

CDR3nt: TGTGCCAGCAGTTACTCCTTCGTTGCGGGGGGTCAATACGAGCAGTACTTC
CDR3aa: CASSYSFVAGGQYEQYF
abundance: few
d_gene: TRBD2
v_gene: TRBV6-5
j_gene: TRBJ2-7
len: 17

CDR3nt: TGTGCCACCGCGGCGGGGGACCTCTACGAGCAGTACTTC
CDR3aa: CATAAGDLYEQYF
abundance: -
d_gene: TRBD2
v_gene: TRBV24-1
j_gene: TRBJ2-7
len: 13

CDR3nt: TGTGCCTGGAGTACACAGGGAAATGAGCAGTTCTTC
CDR3aa: CAWSTQGNEQFF
abundance: -
d_gene: -
v_gene: TRBV30
j_gene: TRBJ2-1
len: 12

CDR3nt: TGTGCCAGCAGGCCCGGGGTTAGCGGGAGTTACGAGCAGTACTTC
CDR3aa: CASRPGVSGSYEQYF
abundance: many
d_gene: TRBD2
v_gene: TRBV6-1
j_gene: TRBJ2-7
len: 15

CDR3nt: TGCGCCAGCAGCCTGACTAGCGGGCGTAATGAGCAGTTCTTC
CDR3aa: CASSLTSGRNEQFF
abundance: many
d_gene: TRBD2
v_gene: TRBV7-3
j_gene: TRBJ2-1
len: 14

CDR3nt: TGTGCCAGCAGCCTGTTTGGAGAGACCCAGTACTTC
CDR3aa: CASSLFGETQYF
abundance: many
d_gene: -
v_gene: TRBV3-1
j_gene: TRBJ2-5
len: 12

CDR3nt: TGTGCCAGCAGTGTAAAAGTTAGCGGGGCCGGGGAGCTGTTTTTT
CDR3aa: CASSVKVSGAGELFF
abundance: many
d_gene: TRBD2
v_gene: TRBV2
j_gene: TRBJ2-2
len: 15

CDR3nt: TGTGCCAGCAGCGTAGATGGGGCCGCCTACGAGCAGTACTTC
CDR3aa: CASSVDGAAYEQYF
abundance: many
d_gene: -
v_gene: TRBV9
j_gene: TRBJ2-7
len: 14

CDR3nt: TGCACCCCCGACAGGACGTTGAACACCGGGGAGCTGTTTTTT
CDR3aa: CTPDRTLNTGELFF
abundance: many
d_gene: -
v_gene: TRBV5-1
j_gene: TRBJ2-2
len: 14

CDR3nt: TGCGCCAGCAGCCCCTGGACAGGGGTAGCCAAAAACATTCAGTACTTC
CDR3aa: CASSPWTGVAKNIQYF
abundance: many
d_gene: TRBD1
v_gene: TRBV5-1
j_gene: TRBJ2-4
len: 16

CDR3nt: TGCGCCAGCAGCTTGGGGGCAGGTTTAAGCACTGAAGCTTTCTTT
CDR3aa: CASSLGAGLSTEAFF
abundance: -
d_gene: -
v_gene: TRBV5-1
j_gene: TRBJ1-1
len: 15

CDR3nt: TGCGCCAGCAGCCAATGGACAGGAGGAAACACTGAAGCTTTCTTT
CDR3aa: CASSQWTGGNTEAFF
abundance: many
d_gene: TRBD1
v_gene: TRBV4-1
j_gene: TRBJ1-1
len: 15

CDR3nt: TGCAGCGTTCTAGCGGGAGCTGGGTACGAGCAGTACTTC
CDR3aa: CSVLAGAGYEQYF
abundance: many
d_gene: TRBD2
v_gene: TRBV29-1
j_gene: TRBJ2-7
len: 13

CDR3nt: TGTGCCAGCAGCTTTCAGGGGCTAGCCAAAAACATTCAGTACTTC
CDR3aa: CASSFQGLAKNIQYF
abundance: many
d_gene: -
v_gene: TRBV5-8
j_gene: TRBJ2-4
len: 15

CDR3nt: TGTGCCAGCAGTTTATCACCCGAAGCAAATCAGCCCCAGCATTTT
CDR3aa: CASSLSPEANQPQHF
abundance: -
d_gene: -
v_gene: TRBV27
j_gene: TRBJ1-5
len: 15

CDR3nt: TGTGCCACCCAGCGGGAGACAGATACGCAGTATTTT
CDR3aa: CATQRETDTQYF
abundance: many
d_gene: TRBD2
v_gene: TRBV10-3
j_gene: TRBJ2-3
len: 12

CDR3nt: TGCAGTGCTAGAGATCCCCTGCGGGAGCTGACCCAGTACTTC
CDR3aa: CSARDPLRELTQYF
abundance: many
d_gene: TRBD2
v_gene: TRBV20-1
j_gene: TRBJ2-5
len: 14

CDR3nt: TGTGCCAGCAGTTGGCGGGGAGGCTCCTACAATGAGCAGTTCTTC
CDR3aa: CASSWRGGSYNEQFF
abundance: few
d_gene: -
v_gene: TRBV12-3/TRBV12-4
j_gene: TRBJ2-1
len: 15

CDR3nt: TGTGCCAGCAGTTCCCGAGAGGGGGTCTTCGGCACAGATACGCAGTATTTT
CDR3aa: CASSSREGVFGTDTQYF
abundance: many
d_gene: -
v_gene: TRBV6-2/TRBV6-3
j_gene: TRBJ2-3
len: 17

CDR3nt: TGTGCCAGCAGTACGCAGAACACTGAAGCTTTCTTT
CDR3aa: CASSTQNTEAFF
abundance: many
d_gene: -
v_gene: TRBV6-1
j_gene: TRBJ1-1
len: 12

CDR3nt: TGTGCCAGCAGTGAAGGAGTCGTTGGAGAGACCCAGTACTTC
CDR3aa: CASSEGVVGETQYF
abundance: -
d_gene: -
v_gene: TRBV6-1
j_gene: TRBJ2-5
len: 14

CDR3nt: TGTGCCAGCAGTTCGAATCGCGAGCAGTACTTC
CDR3aa: CASSSNREQYF
abundance: many
d_gene: -
v_gene: TRBV28
j_gene: TRBJ2-7
len: 11

CDR3nt: TGTGCCAGCAGTCCCGTGACTAGCGGGGACAAGACCCAGTACTTC
CDR3aa: CASSPVTSGDKTQYF
abundance: -
d_gene: TRBD2
v_gene: TRBV6-1
j_gene: TRBJ2-5
len: 15

CDR3nt: TGCAGTGTAGGGACTATCTCCTACAATGAGCAGTTCTTC
CDR3aa: CSVGTISYNEQFF
abundance: many
d_gene: TRBD2
v_gene: TRBV20-1
j_gene: TRBJ2-1
len: 13

CDR3nt: TGTGCCAGCGGACGTGGGGACAGGCTGCCTTATGGCTACACCTTC
CDR3aa: CASGRGDRLPYGYTF
abundance: many
d_gene: TRBD1
v_gene: TRBV5-5
j_gene: TRBJ1-2
len: 15

CDR3nt: TGTGCCAGCAGCTTTACCGGGACAGCAGGCGATGAGCAGTTCTTC
CDR3aa: CASSFTGTAGDEQFF
abundance: many
d_gene: TRBD1
v_gene: TRBV7-9
j_gene: TRBJ2-1
len: 15

CDR3nt: TGTGCCAGCAGCCAGGGGAGGAATGGCTACACCTTC
CDR3aa: CASSQGRNGYTF
abundance: many
d_gene: -
v_gene: TRBV3-1
j_gene: TRBJ1-2
len: 12